This T cell receptor beta chain was sequenced for a study of CD8 T cells in Susac syndrome. CDR3 size: 13 residues. After removal of 3 bases from V and 9 bases from J, the junction contained 7 bases not matched to a gene. Sequencing of TCR beta was carried out in blood CD8+ and CD4+ T cells. CD8+ and CD4+ T cells were negatively isolated; TEMRA cells were FACS-enriched. The count of this clonotype is one. The RNA, about 0.5 to 1 ug, was put through reverse transcription using random hexamers. Via MiXCR, TCRdb re-called the immunoSEQ multiplex PCR reads, giving one row per CDR3 protein. The top ten hold roughly 0.064% of the sample, which has just over 300,000 distinct CDR3 sequences, 90% to 95% seen once.

This clonotype was obtained from a human donor with multiple sclerosis. The V and J genes are TRBV12-3 or TRBV12-4 and TRBJ2-7; TRBD1 agrees at 8 bases. Sequences were obtained from CD4+ T cells from PBMCs. The CDR3 protein is CASSLSGQGPQYF. The CDR3 coding sequence is TGTGCCAGCAGTTTGAGTGGACAGGGCCCGCAGTACTTC.